The 21 T cell receptor beta chains reported below all come from one sample, sequenced in a study of shared clonotypes between healthy human individuals. Selected positively for CCR7 and CD45RO-negative, naive CD8 cells excluded terminally differentiated effector memory CD45RA+ cells. TCRdb's copy holds only in-frame clones and misses some; the assay was immunoSEQ multiplex PCR. The repertoire holds approximately 2,000,000 clones, with around 93% as singletons. Material for sequencing was naive CD8+ T cells from PBMCs. These TCRs come from a man younger than 35 in good health. Some clones in this sample may be carry-over from other donors' samples.

This chain connects TRBV7-9 to TRBJ2-1; D assignment may be TRBD1 or TRBD2 (6 bases each). CDR3 length equals 16 residues. The V gene's germline CDR1 is SEHNR and CDR2 FQNEAQ (reference sequence). Trimming removed 1 base from V and 9 bases from J, with 19 bases in between. In DNA, the CDR3 is TGTGCCAGCAGCTTAGGCCGGGGGCCCCCCGGGAGTGAGCAGTTCTTC. It yields the protein CASSLGRGPPGSEQFF. The full variable domain, its missing parts supplied by reference TRBV7-9 and TRBJ2-1, is DTGVSQNPRHKITKRGQNVTFRCDPISEHNRLYWYRQTLGQGPEFLTYFQNEAQLEKSRLLSDRFSAERPKGSFSTLEIQRTEQGDSAMYLCASSLGRGPPGSEQFFGPGTRLTVL.

The gene calls are TRBV4-1 and TRBJ2-1; 8 bases fit TRBD2. This CDR3 is built from 16 residues. The V gene's germline CDR1 is MGHRA and CDR2 YSYEKL. The trim removed 4 bases at V and 7 bases at J, leaving 12 bases unmatched. The CDR3 coding sequence is TGCGCCAGCAGCCCGCCGACTAGCGCCCTATGGAATGAGCAGTTCTTC. Protein product: CASSPPTSALWNEQFF.

This clone came up once. The rearrangement joins TRBV27 to TRBJ1-5; weak D call: TRBD1 (6 bases). The CDR3 is made up of 17 amino acids. Trimming left V 1 base short and J 6 bases short, with 19 bases between. From germline, CDR1 is MNHEY and CDR2 SMNVEV (reference sequence). CDR3 region: CASSLYNIGGAGQPQHF. CDR3 sequence (DNA): TGTGCCAGCAGTTTATACAACATAGGGGGAGCGGGTCAGCCCCAGCATTTT.

The chain carries TRBV5-1 and TRBJ2-7, with a possible D match to TRBD1 (6 bases). This CDR3 comprises 14 residues. Trimming removed 1 base at V and 3 bases at J, with 11 bases between. Germline CDR1 SGHRS, CDR2 YFSETQ. The CDR3 spells CASSLRGNGYEQYF. DNA for the CDR3: TGCGCCAGCAGCTTGAGGGGGAATGGCTACGAGCAGTACTTC.

The chain employs TRBV19 and TRBJ1-2, with no clear D. CDR1 is LNHDA and CDR2 is SQIVND in the germline V gene (reference sequence). This CDR3 has 12 amino acids. The V and J ends lost 6 bases and 8 bases respectively, with 13 bases between them. The CDR3: CASSSPGWGYTF. CDR3 DNA: TGTGCCAGTAGCTCCCCGGGCTGGGGCTACACCTTC.

This clone was seen once. The chain recombines TRBV2 with TRBJ2-1, with D unclear. The germline V and J ends were trimmed by 0 bases and 3 bases, with 6 bases remaining between them. The CDR3 has 14 residues. Germline values: CDR1 SNHLY, CDR2 FYNNEI. The DNA for the CDR3 is TGTGCCAGCAGTGAAGCCTACAGCTACAATGAGCAGTTCTTC. It codes for CASSEAYSYNEQFF. The whole variable domain, filled in from reference TRBV2 and TRBJ2-1, reads EPEVTQTPSHQVTQMGQEVILRCVPISNHLYFYWYRQILGQKVEFLVSFYNNEISEKSEIFDDQFSVERPDGSNFTLKIRSTKLEDSAMYFCASSEAYSYNEQFFGPGTRLTVL.

This clone has only one observation. The chain is built from TRBV9 and TRBJ2-3; D remains unclear. Germline lookup yields CDR1 SGDLS and CDR2 YYNGEE. V was cut by 3 bases and J by 0 bases, with 17 bases left in between. The CDR3 covers 17 residues. DNA of the CDR3: TGTGCCAGCAGCGCAAACTCAAACTATTACAGCACAGATACGCAGTATTTT. Protein sequence: CASSANSNYYSTDTQYF. Filled out from reference TRBV9 and TRBJ2-3, the complete variable domain reads DSGVTQTPKHLITATGQRVTLRCSPRSGDLSVYWYQQSLDQGLQFLIQYYNGEERAKGNILERFSAQQFPDLHSELNLSSLELGDSALYFCASSANSNYYSTDTQYFGPGTRLTVL.

The chain uses TRBV5-1 and TRBJ2-7; D is possibly TRBD1 (6 bases). Germline values: CDR1 SGHRS, CDR2 YFSETQ. This CDR3 contains 16 residues. Trimming stripped 0 bases from V and 7 bases from J, with 20 bases between. This CDR3 is CASSLAARTEAGEQYF. The CDR3 coding sequence is TGCGCCAGCAGCTTGGCGGCCAGGACAGAAGCCGGGGAGCAGTACTTC. The entire variable domain, with the rest obtained from reference TRBV5-1 and TRBJ2-7, is as follows: KAGVTQTPRYLIKTRGQQVTLSCSPISGHRSVSWYQQTPGQGLQFLFEYFSETQRNKGNFPGRFSGRQFSNSRSEMNVSTLELGDSALYLCASSLAARTEAGEQYFGPGTRLTVT.

In regard to this clone: Distinct nucleotide sequences in the sample also encode this CDR3. The genes are TRBV7-9 and TRBJ2-1; a weak D match, TRBD2 (5 bases). CDR1 and CDR2 from the germline V gene are SEHNR and FQNEAQ (reference sequence). The CDR3 has 14 residues. Trimming left V 1 base short and J 3 bases short, with 7 bases between. The CDR3 protein is CASSLGGSYNEQFF. CDR3 DNA: TGTGCCAGCAGCTTAGGTGGGAGCTACAATGAGCAGTTCTTC.

The chain couples TRBV11-3 to TRBJ2-1; D is unresolved. The germline V gene encodes CDR1 SGHNT and CDR2 YENEEA. The V gene lost 0 bases and the J gene lost 11 bases, with 8 bases spanning the gap. The CDR3 totals 12 residues. CDR3 amino acids: CASSLDRRQQFF. Here the CDR3 DNA reads TGTGCCAGCAGCTTAGATCGTAGGCAGCAGTTCTTC.

The chain couples TRBV9 to TRBJ2-2; either TRBD1 or TRBD2 may supply D (5 bases each). This CDR3 has 16 residues. Trimming stripped 3 bases from V and 4 bases from J, with 16 bases between. The germline V gene has CDR1 SGDLS and CDR2 YYNGEE. DNA for the CDR3: TGTGCCAGCAGCGACGGGACCCGGCCCGGCACCGGGGAGCTGTTTTTT. Residues: CASSDGTRPGTGELFF. The whole variable domain, filled in from reference TRBV9 and TRBJ2-2, reads DSGVTQTPKHLITATGQRVTLRCSPRSGDLSVYWYQQSLDQGLQFLIQYYNGEERAKGNILERFSAQQFPDLHSELNLSSLELGDSALYFCASSDGTRPGTGELFFGEGSRLTVL.

The CDR3 DNA is TGTGCCATCAGTGAGCCTAGCGGGAGTTACGAGCAGTACTTC. Protein: CAISEPSGSYEQYF. J is TRBJ2-7 and V is TRBV10-3; 10 nucleotides match TRBD2. CDR3 size: 14 residues. Per germline, CDR1 ENHRY and CDR2 SYGVKD. With 2 bases clipped from V and 4 bases from J, the junction kept 2 bases outside the gene matches.

This rearrangement joins TRBV27 to TRBJ2-4, with D hard to call. The CDR3 is 15 residues long. V was clipped by 1 base and J by 4 bases, with 11 bases between them. The germline gives CDR1 MNHEY, CDR2 SMNVEV (reference sequence). The chain's CDR3 is CASSLLAELKNIQYF. The CDR3 DNA reads as TGTGCCAGCAGTTTATTGGCAGAGTTGAAAAACATTCAGTACTTC.

About this clone itself: The same CDR3 can be traced to other DNA sequences in this sample. This chain uses TRBV19 with TRBJ2-7; 8 bases map to TRBD1. Trimming at V came to 1 base and at J to 0 bases, leaving 2 bases not matched to a gene. The CDR3 has 15 amino acids. The germline V gene encodes CDR1 LNHDA and CDR2 SQIVND (reference sequence). Written as DNA, the CDR3 is TGTGCCAGTAGTATAGGGGACAGGAGCTCCTACGAGCAGTACTTC. Protein product: CASSIGDRSSYEQYF.

DNA of the CDR3: TGCGCCAGCAGCCCCCGACTAGCGGGAGGTCCGGAGACCCAGTACTTC. It specifies CASSPRLAGGPETQYF. The chain links TRBV4-1 to TRBJ2-5, with 13 bases aligning to TRBD2. V lost 4 bases to trimming and J lost 5 bases; unmatched junction nucleotides: 7. The CDR3 runs to 16 residues. Germline CDR1 and CDR2: MGHRA and YSYEKL.

The rearrangement joins TRBV15 to TRBJ2-1; TRBD1 or TRBD2 may be the D gene (5 bases each). Germline V gives CDR1 LNHNV, CDR2 YYDKDF (reference sequence). Trimming took 0 bases from V and 5 from J, leaving 8 bases between them. This CDR3 region has 14 residues. DNA of the CDR3: TGTGCCACCAGCAGAGATCGGGGCCACAATGAGCAGTTCTTC. Protein: CATSRDRGHNEQFF.

V usage is TRBV28 and J usage is TRBJ2-1, with 15 bases lining up with TRBD2. Germline V lookup: CDR1 MDHEN, CDR2 SYDVKM. This CDR3 has 18 residues. V lost 7 bases to trimming and J lost 4 bases; unmatched junction nucleotides: 11. CDR3 sequence (DNA): TGTGCCAGCACGCGGACTAGCGGGAGGGCCTCGGGTTACAATGAGCAGTTCTTC. Protein sequence: CASTRTSGRASGYNEQFF.

The chain has TRBV4-1 and TRBJ2-1; 13 nucleotides match TRBD2. The CDR3 loop spans 15 amino acids. Per germline, CDR1 MGHRA and CDR2 YSYEKL. V was clipped by 2 bases and J by 8 bases; unmatched bases: 3. This CDR3 is CASSQTSGRADEQFF. Written as DNA, the CDR3 is TGCGCCAGCAGCCAAACTAGCGGGAGGGCCGATGAGCAGTTCTTC.

This clone occurred a few times. The V gene is TRBV13, the J gene TRBJ1-1, with D unclear. Per the germline V gene, CDR1 is PRHDT and CDR2 is FYEKMQ (reference sequence). V was cut by 4 bases and J by 7 bases, with 7 bases left in between. The CDR3 consists of 11 residues. CDR3 nucleotides: TGTGCCAGCAGCTCGCCCGTTGAAGCTTTCTTT. It specifies CASSSPVEAFF.

V and J are TRBV7-8 and TRBJ2-2, with TRBD1 matching over 8 bases. CDR3 size: 15 residues. With V trimmed by 1 base and J by 5 bases, 3 bases remained unmatched. Germline CDR1 is SGHVS and CDR2 is FQNEAQ. In DNA form, the CDR3 reads TGTGCCAGCAGCTTAGACAGGGGGAGGACCGGGGAGCTGTTTTTT. This encodes CASSLDRGRTGELFF.

This sequence joins TRBV30 and TRBJ1-1; D remains unclear. This CDR3 spans 15 amino acids. V gave up 2 bases and J gave up 3 bases, with 16 bases separating them. Germline lookup yields CDR1 GTSNPN and CDR2 SVGIG (reference sequence). CDR3 loop: CAWSTHQIMDTEAFF. The CDR3 DNA sequence: TGTGCCTGGAGTACACACCAGATTATGGACACTGAAGCTTTCTTT.